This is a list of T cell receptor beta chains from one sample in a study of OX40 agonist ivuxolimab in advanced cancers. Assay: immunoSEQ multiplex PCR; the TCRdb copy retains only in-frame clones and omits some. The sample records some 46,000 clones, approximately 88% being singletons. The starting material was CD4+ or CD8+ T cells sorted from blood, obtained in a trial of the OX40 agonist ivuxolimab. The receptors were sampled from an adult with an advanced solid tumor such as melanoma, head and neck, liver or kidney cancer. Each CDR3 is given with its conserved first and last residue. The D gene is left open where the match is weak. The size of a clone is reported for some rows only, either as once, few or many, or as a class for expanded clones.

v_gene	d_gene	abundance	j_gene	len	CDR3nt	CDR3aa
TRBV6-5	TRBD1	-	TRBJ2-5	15	TGTGCCAGCAGTCCCATCAGGGGGCGCCAAGAGACCCAGTACTTC	CASSPIRGRQETQYF
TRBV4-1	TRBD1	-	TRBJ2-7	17	TGCGCCAGCAGCCTCCTCCTCGGACAGGGGCCATCCTACGAGCAGTACTTC	CASSLLLGQGPSYEQYF
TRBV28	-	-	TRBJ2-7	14	TGTGCCAGCACTCAAGCCGTTAGCCCCTACGAGCAGTACTTC	CASTQAVSPYEQYF
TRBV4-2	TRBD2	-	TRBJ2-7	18	TGTGCCAGCAGCCCGCAACTAGCGGGAGCTTATAGCTCCTACGAGCAGTACTTC	CASSPQLAGAYSSYEQYF
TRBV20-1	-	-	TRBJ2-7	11	TGCAGTGCTCCGAAGGCCTACGAGCAGTACTTC	CSAPKAYEQYF
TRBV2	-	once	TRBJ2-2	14	TGTGCCAGCAGGAACAGGGAGGACACCGGGGAGCTGTTTTTT	CASRNREDTGELFF
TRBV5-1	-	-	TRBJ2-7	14	TGCGCCAGCAGCTCCGGGACACTATACTACGAGCAGTACTTC	CASSSGTLYYEQYF
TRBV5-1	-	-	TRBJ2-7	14	TGCGCCAGCAGCTTGGGACCTCCGGGCTACGAGCAGTACTTC	CASSLGPPGYEQYF
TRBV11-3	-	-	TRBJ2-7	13	TGTGCCAGCAGCTTAGAATCGGGCTACGAGCAGTACTTC	CASSLESGYEQYF
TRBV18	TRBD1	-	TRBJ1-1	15	TGTGCCAGCTCACCGGAAAGGGGGCAGGGCACTGAAGCTTTCTTT	CASSPERGQGTEAFF
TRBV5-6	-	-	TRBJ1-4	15	TGTGCCAGCAGCCAACCGGGACTGAGGGATGAAAAACTGTTTTTT	CASSQPGLRDEKLFF
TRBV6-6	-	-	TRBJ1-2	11	TGTGCCAGCAGTCAAGGGAATGGCTACACCTTC	CASSQGNGYTF
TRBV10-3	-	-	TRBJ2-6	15	TGTGCCATCAGCGAACAGGGCTCTGGGGCCAACGTCCTGACTTTC	CAISEQGSGANVLTF
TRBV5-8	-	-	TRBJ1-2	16	TGTGCCAGCAGCCCCACTGGACAGTTCCCAAACTATGGCTACACCTTC	CASSPTGQFPNYGYTF
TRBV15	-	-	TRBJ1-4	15	TGTGCCACCAGCAGAGATCCCTCGGGGGGTGAAAAACTGTTTTTT	CATSRDPSGGEKLFF
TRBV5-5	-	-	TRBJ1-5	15	TGTGCCAGCAGCTTGGAAGGGACCGCTAATCAGCCCCAGCATTTT	CASSLEGTANQPQHF
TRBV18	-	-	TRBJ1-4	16	TGTGCCAGCTCAGGTACTAACCGGGACTTTGGCGAAAAACTGTTTTTT	CASSGTNRDFGEKLFF
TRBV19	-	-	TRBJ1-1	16	TGTGCCAGTAGTATAATCCCCTCCCACTCGAACACTGAAGCTTTCTTT	CASSIIPSHSNTEAFF
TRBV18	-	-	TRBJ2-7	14	TGTGCCAGCTCACCAAGGCGGGACTTCTACGAGCAGTACTTC	CASSPRRDFYEQYF
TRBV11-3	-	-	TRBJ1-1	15	TGTGCCAGCAGCCTAGGGGGGGGCACCGGCACTGAAGCTTTCTTT	CASSLGGGTGTEAFF
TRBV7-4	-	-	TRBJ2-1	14	TGTGCCAGCAGCTTAGCAGGTCAGTACAATGAGCAGTTCTTC	CASSLAGQYNEQFF